This T cell receptor (beta chain) was recovered during a study of Ad26.COV2.S vaccination and SARS-CoV-2 variants. Whole-study context: Administration of Ad26.COV2.S was intramuscular, either once or twice 56 days apart.

The length of the CDR3 is 13 residues. Germline CDR1 and CDR2: ENHRY and SYGVKD. Trimming removed 5 bases from V and 4 bases from J, with 9 bases in between. Assay used: immunoSEQ multiplex PCR; TCRdb lists only in-frame clones, some missing. The sample yields 300,000 to 350,000 clones, approximately 86% seen once. A note on this clone: Its specificity is unknown.

Findings and caveats of the study: The placebo group had lower spike-specific TCR breadth than the vaccine recipients did.

Treatment here: roughly 20 received Ad26.COV2.S at low or high dose, single or two shots; roughly 5 received placebo; per-sample allocation not given. Sample collection was performed on day 63 after the first vaccine or placebo injection. The V call is TRBV10-3, the J call TRBJ2-1; maybe TRBD2 (7 bases). Sequenced material: peripheral blood, taken in a trial of Ad26.COV2.S vaccine versus placebo. The receptor's source is a person between 18 and 59 years old who received the Ad26.COV2.S COVID-19 vaccine or a placebo. The CDR3 spells CAISRGAYNEQFF. In nucleotides, the CDR3 is TGTGCCATCAGTCGGGGGGCGTACAATGAGCAGTTCTTC.